The 27 T cell receptor beta chains below all came from one sample that was sequenced in a study of T cells in women clearing cervical HPV infection. Assay used: immunoSEQ multiplex PCR; TCRdb lists only in-frame clones, some missing. This listing includes about 16,000 clones. Specimen: blood buffy coat. These receptors all come from a woman between 18 and 69 years old with a cervical HPV16 infection that either progressed to CIN3+ or cleared (not recorded which).

In regard to this clone: From the germline J gene comes the end of the CDR3, since the read stops 3 residues before it. The rearrangement joins TRBV6-2 or TRBV6-3 to TRBJ1-2; D perhaps matches TRBD1 (5 bases). CDR3 length: 15 residues. Germline CDR1 is MNHEY and CDR2 is SVGEGT. The CDR3 DNA, read in part, is TGTGCCAGCAGTTCCCCGGGACTAGCGGGAGAAGAC. It specifies CASSSPGLAGED. The whole CDR3 is CASSSPGLAGEDYTF.

As concerns this clone: The sequenced fragment ends 3 residues before the CDR3 boundary, so the rest is inferred from the germline J gene. The chain carries TRBV14 and TRBJ2-7; D not certain. Germline V CDR1 and CDR2: SGHDN, FVKESK. This CDR3 is built from 11 residues. V was shortened by 3 bases and J by 2 bases, with 2 bases between the two germline ends. The CDR3 sequence is CASSHTYEQYF. The part of the CDR3 DNA that was read is TGTGCCAGCAGCCATACCTACGAG. Looking up the rest from reference TRBV14 and TRBJ2-7 gives the full variable domain: EAGVTQFPSHSVIEKGQTVTLRCDPISGHDNLYWYRRVMGKEIKFLLHFVKESKQDESGMPNNRFLAERTGGTYSTLKVQPAELEDSGVYFCASSHTYEQYFGPGTRLTVT.

This clone is called large based on its frequency. The read finishes 3 residues shy of the CDR3 end, and the germline J gene is used to complete it. The chain employs TRBV7-9 and TRBJ2-3, with 7 nucleotides matching TRBD2. Germline V CDR1 and CDR2: SEHNR, FQNEAQ (reference sequence). The CDR3 spans 15 residues. Incomplete CDR3 DNA: TGTGCCAGCAGCTTAGAACTAGCGATGGGAGAGACG. Its translation: CASSLELAMGET. The entire CDR3 is CASSLELAMGETQYF.

Of note for this clone: From the germline J gene comes the end of the CDR3, since the read stops 3 residues before it. This chain uses TRBV5-8 with TRBJ1-2, with 8 bases lining up with TRBD1. This CDR3 spans 14 amino acids. The V segment lost 6 bases and the J segment 2 bases; nucleotides outside the gene matches: 6. Per germline, CDR1 SGHTS and CDR2 YDEGEE. CDR3 DNA (partial): TGTGCCAGCACCAGCGGACAGGGAAACTATGGC. Translating gives CASTSGQGNYG. The whole CDR3 sequence is CASTSGQGNYGYTF.

The CDR3 sequence is CASTDPGTQETQYF. The DNA read from the CDR3 is TGTGCCAGCACCGATCCAGGGACACAAGAGACT. The genes are TRBV7-2 and TRBJ2-4, with D possibly TRBD1 on 6 matching bases. The read stops 3 residues short of the end of the CDR3; the missing end is completed from the germline J gene. The germline CDR1 and CDR2 sequences are SGHTA and FQGNSA. This CDR3 comprises 14 residues.

Turning to this clone: The read falls 3 residues short of the CDR3 end, and the missing part is taken from the germline J gene. The rearrangement joins TRBV7-8 to TRBJ2-1; unclear D gene. CDR3 size: 14 residues. With 6 bases removed from V and 4 bases from J, the gap between germline ends came to 13 bases. CDR1 and CDR2 (germline): SGHVS, FQNEAQ. CDR3: CASSSQEGYNEQFF. The part of the CDR3 DNA that was read is TGTGCCAGCAGTTCTCAAGAAGGGTACAATGAG.

Note on this clone: The read terminates 3 residues ahead of where the CDR3 ends, so the germline J gene completes it. The chain combines TRBV29-1 with TRBJ2-3; 11 positions match TRBD2. The V gene's germline CDR1 is SQVTM and CDR2 ANQGSEA. This CDR3 is built from 14 residues. V was pared by 8 bases and J by 4 bases, with 8 bases of the junction left unmatched. Partial CDR3 DNA: TGCAGCACATTAGCGGGGGGGTTAGCAGATACG. This translates into CSTLAGGLADT. The complete CDR3 protein is CSTLAGGLADTQYF.

Notes on this clone: The CDR3 goes on 3 residues after the read ends, and that part is filled in from the germline J gene. This chain links TRBV6-4 with TRBJ2-3; the D gene is possibly TRBD2 (5 bases). V was clipped by 6 bases and J by 1 base, with 14 bases between them. CDR1 is MRHNA and CDR2 is SNTAGT in the germline V gene. The CDR3 runs to 15 residues. The CDR3 spells CASRISAGRTDTQYF. The sequenced CDR3 bases are TGTGCCAGCAGGATATCGGCGGGCCGCACAGATACG.

CDR3 DNA (partial): TGTGCCATCAGCCAAAACCGGGACAGGTCTCTTACTGGGGCCAACGTC. Translation: CAISQNRDRSLTGANV. The CDR3 in full is CAISQNRDRSLTGANVLTF. This chain uses TRBV10-3 with TRBJ2-6; 8 bases agree with TRBD1. The observed sequence ends 3 residues before the CDR3 terminus, with the missing tail filled in from the germline J gene. Losses at the gene ends were 6 bases for V and 2 bases for J; bases not matched to a gene: 15. The CDR3 totals 19 residues. Germline-derived CDR1 and CDR2 are ENHRY and SYGVKD.

Of note for this clone: The read gets to within 3 residues of the CDR3 end, and the germline J gene fills in the rest. The J gene is TRBJ2-5, the V gene TRBV5-4; D is perhaps TRBD2 (5 bases). CDR1 is SGHNT, CDR2 YYREEE, per germline (reference sequence). V was cut by 4 bases and J by 7 bases, with 17 bases left in between. CDR3 length: 14 amino acids. Incomplete CDR3 DNA: TGTGCCAGCAGCCCGTGGACTGGCCCTGGGACC. The encoded protein is CASSPWTGPGT. The whole CDR3 sequence reads CASSPWTGPGTQYF.

The CDR3 bases that were read are TGTGCCAGCGCCCCAGGGTGGCCTGACAAGGAGTCAGATACG. Translation gives CASAPGWPDKESDT. The entire CDR3 protein reads CASAPGWPDKESDTQYF. This chain connects TRBV7-3 to TRBJ2-3; tentative D call: TRBD1 (5 bases). The CDR3 end falls 3 residues outside the read, so it is completed with the germline J gene. Germline values: CDR1 SGHTA, CDR2 FQGTGA. V was pared by 8 bases and J by 4 bases, with 25 bases between. CDR3 length equals 17 residues.

The DNA read from the CDR3 is TGTGCCAGCAGCTTAGGGGGGGACTCCTACAATGAC. This sequence encodes CASSLGGDSYND. The full CDR3 protein is CASSLGGDSYNDYTF. The rearrangement uses TRBV7-3 and TRBJ1-2; possible D gene TRBD1, 5 bases. The CDR3 end lies 3 residues beyond the end of the read and is filled in from the germline J gene. The CDR3 totals 15 residues. CDR1 is SGHTA and CDR2 is FQGTGA in the germline V gene.

Turning to this clone: The CDR3 end falls 3 residues outside the read, so it is completed with the germline J gene. V gene TRBV29-1 combines with J gene TRBJ2-1; weak D call: TRBD1 (6 bases). Germline-derived CDR1 and CDR2 are SQVTM and ANQGSEA. V was pared by 3 bases and J by 9 bases, with 12 bases between. This CDR3 is built from 12 residues. The chain's CDR3 is CSVDLGRGEQFF. The sequenced part of the CDR3 DNA is TGCAGCGTTGACCTCGGCAGGGGTGAG.

CDR3 DNA, as far as it was read: TGTGCCAGCAGCTTCCGGGACAGGCAGGTTGTTGGC. Residues: CASSFRDRQVVG. In full, the CDR3 reads CASSFRDRQVVGYTF. The chain recombines TRBV5-6 with TRBJ1-2; 8 bases map to TRBD1. From the germline J gene comes the end of the CDR3, since the read stops 3 residues before it. This CDR3 has 15 amino acids. Losses at the gene ends were 2 bases for V and 7 bases for J; bases not matched to a gene: 10. From germline, CDR1 is SGHDT and CDR2 YYEEEE.

Regarding this clone: Sequencing ends 3 residues short of the CDR3 end; the germline J gene provides the rest. The chain combines TRBV20-1 with TRBJ1-5; D remains ambiguous. Trimming removed 1 base from V and 0 bases from J, with 4 bases in between. The CDR3 has 13 amino acids. The germline CDR1 and CDR2 sequences are DFQATT and SNEGSKA (reference sequence). CDR3 sequence reads: CSARAYSNQPQHF. The part of the CDR3 DNA that was read is TGCAGTGCTAGAGCGTATAGCAATCAGCCC.

Notes on this clone: A read error may produce the germline difference seen at one junction end. CDR3 DNA (partial): TGCGCCAGCAGCTTGGGGACGGCGGGAAACACG. It translates to CASSLGTAGNT. The whole CDR3 protein is CASSLGTAGNTIYF. The chain couples TRBV5-1 to TRBJ1-3; the D is unclear. The read ends 3 residues shy of where the CDR3 ends; the end is completed using the germline J gene. Germline CDR1 SGHRS, CDR2 YFSETQ. This CDR3 has 14 amino acids.

A word on this clone: The CDR3 end lies 3 residues beyond the end of the read and is filled in from the germline J gene. This chain uses TRBV19 with TRBJ2-7; 10 bases are shared with TRBD2. The CDR3 is 17 amino acids. V shed 3 bases and J 4 bases; nucleotides not matched to a gene: 12. Germline values: CDR1 LNHDA, CDR2 SQIVND (reference sequence). CDR3 DNA (partial): TGTGCCAGTAGTATTTCGCTAGCGGGAGAATCGGCTTACGAG. Its translation: CASSISLAGESAYE. The whole CDR3 reads CASSISLAGESAYEQYF.

Points on this clone: The germline gene is not matched at one end of the junction; a read error may be the cause. The CDR3 end is not reached by the read, which stops 3 residues before it; the germline J gene fills it in. The sample holds other DNA sequences that translate to the same CDR3. The J gene is TRBJ1-3, the V gene TRBV19; D perhaps matches TRBD1 (6 bases). Looked up from germline, CDR1 is LNHDA and CDR2 is SQIVND (reference sequence). The CDR3 has 16 amino acids. The CDR3 loop is CASSTDRTTGGNTIYF. Incomplete CDR3 DNA: TGTGCCAGTAGTACTGACAGGACAACGGGCGGAAACACA.

This clone is classed as medium-sized by frequency. The observed sequence ends 3 residues before the CDR3 terminus, with the missing tail filled in from the germline J gene. The rearrangement joins TRBV10-3 to TRBJ2-5, with 7 bases fitting TRBD2. The CDR3 consists of 13 residues. Germline values: CDR1 ENHRY, CDR2 SYGVKD. V trimming: 4 bases; J trimming: 2 bases; junction bases outside the gene matches: 1. The chain's CDR3 is CAISAGGQETQYF. CDR3 DNA, as far as it was read: TGTGCCATCAGTGCCGGGGGGCAAGAGACC.

Remarks on this clone: Coverage ceases 3 residues before the CDR3 finishes, and the germline J gene fills in the end. The genes are TRBV12-3 or TRBV12-4 and TRBJ1-4; 8 bases are a match to TRBD1. The CDR3 has 14 residues. V shed 6 bases and J 8 bases; nucleotides not matched to a gene: 8. CDR3 sequence reads: CASRDGTGWEKLFF. CDR3 bases read: TGTGCCAGCAGGGATGGGACAGGTTGGGAAAAA.

To note about this clone: With the read ending 3 residues before the CDR3 end, the germline J gene is used to fill in that end. The gene calls are TRBV4-2 and TRBJ1-5; no firm D call. The CDR3 contains 15 residues. V shed 1 base and J shed 2 bases, with 9 bases lying between them. CDR1 and CDR2 from the germline V gene are LGHNA and YNFKEQ. Incomplete CDR3 DNA: TGTGCCAGCAGCCAAGTTGCGGATCGCAATCAGCCC. It encodes CASSQVADRNQP. The full-length CDR3 reads as CASSQVADRNQPQHF.

CDR3: CATSDSNRAYEQYF. The CDR3 DNA, read in part, is TGTGCCACCAGTGACTCCAATAGGGCCTACGAG. V and J are TRBV24-1 and TRBJ2-7; D unresolved. The read finishes 3 residues shy of the CDR3 end, and the germline J gene is used to complete it. Trimming stripped 4 bases from V and 2 bases from J, with 11 bases between. This CDR3 has 14 residues. The germline CDR1 and CDR2 sequences are KGHDR and SFDVKD.

Worth noting for this clone: Read sequence stops 3 residues before the CDR3 end, and the germline J gene provides the missing end. The chain carries TRBV7-2 and TRBJ1-2; 7 positions match TRBD1. The CDR3 runs 13 residues. The germline V gene has CDR1 SGHTA and CDR2 FQGNSA. The part of the CDR3 DNA that was read is TGTGCCAGCAGCCCCGGACAGGATCTAGGC. It yields the protein CASSPGQDLG. The whole CDR3 sequence reads CASSPGQDLGYTF.

In regard to this clone: The read stops 3 residues short of the end of the CDR3; the missing end is completed from the germline J gene. V usage is TRBV14 and J usage is TRBJ2-1; 14 bases align to TRBD2. Germline V gives CDR1 SGHDN, CDR2 FVKESK. After removal of 6 bases from V and 3 bases from J, the junction contained 1 base not matched to a gene. The CDR3 spans 15 residues. The sequenced part of the CDR3 DNA is TGTGCCAGCAGTGGGACTAGCGGGGGCTACAATGAG. Translating gives CASSGTSGGYNE. The entire CDR3 reads CASSGTSGGYNEQFF.

In the case of this clone: The read gets to within 3 residues of the CDR3 end, and the germline J gene fills in the rest. V is TRBV13 and J is TRBJ2-5; 7 positions agree with TRBD2. The germline gives CDR1 PRHDT, CDR2 FYEKMQ (reference sequence). The CDR3 extends over 16 amino acids. J lost 2 bases, V lost 3 bases, and 9 bases had no gene match. This CDR3 is CASSFRTGGTQETQYF. The sequenced part of the CDR3 DNA is TGTGCCAGCAGCTTCAGAACGGGGGGTACTCAAGAGACC.

Incomplete CDR3 DNA: TGCAGTGCTACCTTTCAAGAGACC. It yields the protein CSATFQET. The full CDR3 is CSATFQETQYF. The rearrangement links TRBV20-1 to TRBJ2-5; no definite D call. The CDR3 end falls 3 residues outside the read, so it is completed with the germline J gene. The CDR3 spans 11 residues. Deletions cut 4 bases from V and 2 bases from J, with 5 bases between. Germline assignment: CDR1 DFQATT and CDR2 SNEGSKA (reference sequence).

Concerning this clone: The sequenced fragment ends 3 residues before the CDR3 boundary, so the rest is inferred from the germline J gene. This chain links TRBV19 with TRBJ1-4; D might be TRBD1 (5 bases). CDR1 LNHDA and CDR2 SQIVND come from the germline V gene (reference sequence). Trimming removed 10 bases at V and 7 bases at J, with 19 bases between. This CDR3 spans 14 amino acids. CDR3 sequence reads: CATSIGAAPEKLFF. Incomplete CDR3 DNA: TGTGCCACCTCTATAGGGGCGGCGCCTGAAAAA.